This entry concerns a single T cell receptor beta chain. These data are taken from a study of CD8 T cells in Susac syndrome. About 0.45 to 1 ug RNA was reverse transcribed with random hexamers. TCRdb used MiXCR to reprocess the immunoSEQ multiplex PCR reads, holding one entry per CDR3 protein. The sample holds approximately 220,000 distinct CDR3 sequences, about 95% seen once. Between the trimmed V and J ends, which lost 1 base and 4 bases, there was a span of 8 bases. The CDR3 loop spans 13 amino acids. Per germline, CDR1 GTSNPN and CDR2 SVGIG (reference sequence). FACS enriched CD8+ TEMRA cells, while bulk CD8+ and CD4+ were negatively isolated.

The sample consisted of CD4+ T cells from PBMCs. This chain links TRBV30 with TRBJ1-3, with D hard to call. The receptor comes from a human donor with multiple sclerosis. CDR3 amino acids: CAWSGGSGNTIYF. CDR3 in DNA: TGTGCCTGGAGTGGTGGATCCGGAAACACCATATATTTT.